This T cell receptor beta chain was observed in a study of CD8+ T cells in alopecia areata. Reverse transcription of extracted RNA yielded cDNA, which provided the sequencing template. TCRdb keeps only in-frame clones here, not all; method: immunoSEQ multiplex PCR. The data contain under 350,000 clones, 58% of them singletons. Treatment noted: oral pan-JAK inhibitor, 5-10 mg twice daily. CDR3 size: 11 residues. Trimming stripped 2 bases from V and 5 bases from J, with 5 bases between. Germline values: CDR1 SGHRS, CDR2 YFSETQ. In regard to this clone: This same CDR3 is encoded by further DNA sequences in the sample.

The V gene is TRBV5-1, the J gene TRBJ2-7; D gene uncertain. The receptor's source is a human donor with alopecia areata. Sequences were derived from CD4+ T cells sorted from blood, sampled at week 24, from a patient treated with tofacitinib. DNA for the CDR3: TGCGCCAGCAGCTTAAGGGACGAGCAGTACTTC. This sequence encodes CASSLRDEQYF.